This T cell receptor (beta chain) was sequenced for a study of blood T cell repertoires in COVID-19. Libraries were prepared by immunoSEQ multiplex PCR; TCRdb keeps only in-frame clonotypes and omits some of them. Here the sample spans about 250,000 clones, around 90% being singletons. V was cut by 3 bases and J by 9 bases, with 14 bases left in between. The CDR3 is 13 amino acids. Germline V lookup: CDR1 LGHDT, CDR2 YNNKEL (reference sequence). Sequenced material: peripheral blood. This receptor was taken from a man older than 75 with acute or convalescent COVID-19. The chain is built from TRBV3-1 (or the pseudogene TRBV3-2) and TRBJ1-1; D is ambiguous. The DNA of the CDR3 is TGTGCCAGCAGCCACAACGGAGAGTTCCAAGCTTTCTTT. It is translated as CASSHNGEFQAFF.